This TCR beta chain was captured in a study of cytomegalovirus exposure and HLA in healthy donors. Study overall: In a previous analysis, approximately 110 million unique TCR beta sequences were found from some 180 million T cells.

Findings and caveats of the study: V segments that were indistinguishable, TRBV6-2 and TRBV6-3 among them, were omitted from analysis.

This clone was detected a few times. The antigen is not known. The V gene's germline CDR1 is LNHNV and CDR2 YYDKDF (reference sequence). V was pared by 0 bases and J by 7 bases, with 13 bases between. The CDR3 consists of 14 residues. The primer mix had 60 Vbeta and 13 Jbeta primers. TCRdb's table, derived via immunoSEQ multiplex PCR, lists solely in-frame clones and lacks some. Found here are 100,000 to 120,000 clones, roughly 13% of them singletons; the top ten hold 15% to 20%. The sequencing sample was made of PBMCs. The rearrangement joins TRBV15 to TRBJ2-7; a possible D gene is TRBD1 (6 bases). This clonotype originated in a man in his forties or fifties in good health and CMV-seropositive. The CDR3 spells CATSRDLGRGEQYF. CDR3 DNA: TGTGCCACCAGCAGAGATTTGGGAAGGGGGGAGCAGTACTTC.